Below, 28 T cell receptor beta chains from the same sample are listed, as sequenced in a study of T cell repertoires in cytomegalovirus infection. TCRdb called the reads again in MiXCR, with one record for every CDR3 protein. The sample has a few hundred thousand distinct CDR3 sequences, roughly a sixth seen once; the top ten hold more than 10%. Sequenced sample: PBMCs. The receptor source for this set is a human donor in good health (CMV status not recorded). Some clones in this sample may be carry-over from other donors' samples.

A few counts support this clonotype. The chain employs TRBV10-3 and TRBJ1-2; TRBD1 matches 9 bases. The CDR3 spans 14 residues. Germline trimming cut 3 bases from V and 8 bases from J; bases unmatched to any gene: 7. CDR1 ENHRY and CDR2 SYGVKD come from the germline V gene. CDR3 nucleotide sequence: TGTGCCATCAGTGATGGGACAGGGAGTTTCGGCTACACCTTC. Its protein product is CAISDGTGSFGYTF.

V and J are TRBV11-2 and TRBJ2-1; 8 nucleotides line up with TRBD2. This CDR3 has 15 amino acids. Germline V gives CDR1 SGHAT, CDR2 FQNNGV. J gave up 5 bases and V 4 bases, and 7 bases lay outside the gene matches. The CDR3: CASSSIRGGDNEQFF. CDR3 bases: TGTGCCAGCAGCTCGATACGGGGGGGAGACAATGAGCAGTTCTTC.

The V and J genes are TRBV2 and TRBJ2-3; a possible D gene is TRBD1 (5 bases). The CDR3 runs 16 residues. Germline V CDR1 and CDR2: SNHLY, FYNNEI. V lost 8 bases to trimming and J lost 3 bases, with 21 bases between them. DNA of the CDR3: TGTGCCAGCGAACGTGGGCGCCAGGGTTGGACAGATACGCAGTATTTT. This translates into CASERGRQGWTDTQYF.

The V and J genes are TRBV19 and TRBJ1-1; possible D gene TRBD1, 5 bases. The V end was cut by 4 bases, the J end by 5 bases, with 11 bases between. The CDR3 consists of 13 residues. Germline V gene data show CDR1 as LNHDA and CDR2 as SQIVND (reference sequence). In nucleotides, the CDR3 is TGTGCCAGTAGTACCAGGGATGGGACTGAAGCTTTCTTT. Its protein product is CASSTRDGTEAFF.

This clonotype has just one count. This may stem from a read error, because a much larger clone lies one nucleotide away. CDR3: CAGSLVQRYQETQYF. DNA of the CDR3: TGTGCCGGCAGCTTAGTTCAGAGGTACCAAGAGACCCAGTACTTC. The chain couples TRBV11-2 to TRBJ2-5, with D hard to call. Germline assignment: CDR1 SGHAT and CDR2 FQNNGV. CDR3 length: 15 amino acids.

This clonotype came up many times. V and J are TRBV12-3 or TRBV12-4 and TRBJ1-5, with D possibly being TRBD1 (5 bases). The CDR3 consists of 13 residues. Trimming pared 6 bases from V and 5 bases from J, leaving 11 bases between. The chain's CDR3 is CASRSGDHQPQHF. The CDR3 DNA sequence: TGTGCCAGCAGGTCTGGGGACCATCAGCCCCAGCATTTT.

The rearrangement uses TRBV4-2 and TRBJ1-6, with D tentatively TRBD1 (5 bases). The CDR3 runs 16 residues. Germline-derived CDR1 and CDR2 are LGHNA and YNFKEQ. The V and J ends lost 4 bases and 10 bases respectively, with 20 bases between them. The CDR3 region is CASSLENWGIWSPLHF. The CDR3 region has the DNA TGTGCCAGCAGCCTTGAAAACTGGGGGATTTGGTCACCCCTCCACTTT.

The table lists this clonotype with a few counts. V is TRBV9 and J is TRBJ2-2; possibly TRBD1 for D (6 bases). The CDR3 is made up of 16 amino acids. V was pared by 4 bases and J by 2 bases, with 15 bases between. Germline values: CDR1 SGDLS, CDR2 YYNGEE. CDR3 bases: TGTGCCAGCAGCCTCAGAGGGGACATAAACACCGGGGAGCTGTTTTTT. It is translated as CASSLRGDINTGELFF.

The chain has TRBV6-2 or TRBV6-3 and TRBJ1-6; D is unresolved. Trimming left V 6 bases short and J 7 bases short, with 7 bases between. This CDR3 has 12 amino acids. Germline V lookup: CDR1 MNHEY, CDR2 SVGEGT. The CDR3 region has the DNA TGTGCCAGCAGGCGGGTGAATTCACCCCTCCACTTT. Translating it yields CASRRVNSPLHF.

This clonotype was detected many times. The chain employs TRBV7-8 and TRBJ2-3; D unclear. The germline CDR1 and CDR2 sequences are SGHVS and FQNEAQ. Trimming left V 1 base short and J 4 bases short, with 6 bases between. This CDR3 is 13 amino acids long. The CDR3 loop is CASSLGFADTQYF. As DNA, the CDR3 is TGTGCCAGCAGCTTAGGCTTCGCAGATACGCAGTATTTT.

Many counts were recorded for this clonotype. The chain recombines TRBV7-2 with TRBJ2-5; D perhaps matches TRBD1 (6 bases). The CDR3 covers 13 residues. From germline, CDR1 is SGHTA and CDR2 FQGNSA. The V and J ends lost 5 bases and 5 bases respectively, with 12 bases between them. The CDR3 nucleotides read TGTGCCAGCAGCCCACAGGGATGGGAGACCCAGTACTTC. Protein: CASSPQGWETQYF.

The rearrangement joins TRBV28 to TRBJ2-7; D gene uncertain. In germline, CDR1 is MDHEN, CDR2 SYDVKM. V was pared by 5 bases and J by 4 bases, with 12 bases between. The CDR3 runs 13 residues. CDR3 amino acids: CASSPGLLYEQYF. The CDR3 DNA is TGTGCCAGCAGTCCGGGCCTCCTATACGAGCAGTACTTC.

The chain uses TRBV6-1 and TRBJ2-7; D is ambiguous. The CDR3 runs 15 residues. Germline-derived CDR1 and CDR2 are MNHNS and SASEGT. Trimming cost V 5 bases and J 0 bases, with 14 bases left between them. Here the CDR3 DNA reads TGTGCCAGCAGTTCTACACCTTGGGGCTCCTACGAGCAGTACTTC. Its translation is CASSSTPWGSYEQYF.

This clonotype was found a few times. The CDR3 DNA reads TGCGCCAGCAGCCCATCGACAGGGACCATGAACACTGAAGCTTTCTTT. Residues: CASSPSTGTMNTEAFF. The chain links TRBV5-1 to TRBJ1-1; 7 bases align to TRBD1. V gave up 4 bases and J gave up 0 bases; unmatched junction bases: 9. CDR3 length equals 16 residues. Per germline, CDR1 SGHRS and CDR2 YFSETQ.

The chain couples TRBV28 to TRBJ2-7; the D gene could be TRBD1 or TRBD2 (6 bases each). This CDR3 comprises 17 residues. Per the germline V gene, CDR1 is MDHEN and CDR2 is SYDVKM. Trimming took off 6 bases at V and 5 bases at J, with 26 bases between the two ends. Written as DNA, the CDR3 is TGTGCCAGCAGCCGCACCACCAGCTTAGGGGGGCCCGACGAGCAGTACTTC. Translated: CASSRTTSLGGPDEQYF.

There are a few counts of this clonotype. The chain is built from TRBV2 and TRBJ1-4; no clear D. V gave up 0 bases and J gave up 0 bases, with 14 bases separating them. This CDR3 is 18 amino acids long. Germline CDR1 and CDR2: SNHLY and FYNNEI. CDR3 in amino acids: CASSEALFGGPTNEKLFF. The CDR3, as DNA: TGTGCCAGCAGTGAAGCGCTTTTTGGAGGTCCAACTAATGAAAAACTGTTTTTT. The full variable domain, rest sourced from reference TRBV2 and TRBJ1-4, is EPEVTQTPSHQVTQMGQEVILRCVPISNHLYFYWYRQILGQKVEFLVSFYNNEISEKSEIFDDQFSVERPDGSNFTLKIRSTKLEDSAMYFCASSEALFGGPTNEKLFFGSGTQLSVL.

This clonotype was detected ten times or more. The chain is built from TRBV25-1 and TRBJ1-6, with unresolved D. CDR1 and CDR2 from the germline V gene are MGHDK and SYGVNS. With 6 bases removed from V and 9 bases from J, the gap between germline ends came to 15 bases. The CDR3 sequence is 14 residues long. CDR3 sequence: CASRTEFFGSPLHF. CDR3 coding DNA: TGTGCCAGCAGGACGGAGTTTTTCGGTTCACCCCTCCACTTT.

The chain is built from TRBV7-2 and TRBJ2-1; no clear D gene. There are 12 residues in the CDR3. CDR1 SGHTA and CDR2 FQGNSA come from the germline V gene. Trimming removed 2 bases from V and 10 bases from J, with 9 bases in between. The CDR3 coding sequence is TGTGCCAGCAGCTTATATTTACGCGAGCAGTTCTTC. Amino acid sequence: CASSLYLREQFF.

The sample holds many counts of this clonotype. V and J are TRBV7-8 and TRBJ2-1, with 7 bases lining up with TRBD2. CDR3 length: 16 residues. Trimming at V came to 1 base and at J to 7 bases, leaving 10 bases not matched to a gene. The V gene's germline CDR1 is SGHVS and CDR2 FQNEAQ. CDR3 sequence reads: CASSLEARGSRNEQFF. CDR3 DNA: TGTGCCAGCAGCTTAGAGGCGCGGGGGTCGCGAAATGAGCAGTTCTTC.

This clonotype appeared many times. The chain uses TRBV4-1 and TRBJ2-6; no firm D call. V was shortened by 1 base and J by 1 base, with 8 bases between the two germline ends. This CDR3 is built from 16 residues. Germline lookup yields CDR1 MGHRA and CDR2 YSYEKL. As DNA, the CDR3 is TGCGCCAGCAGCCAAGCTGCGGTTTCTGGGGCCAACGTCCTGACTTTC. As protein: CASSQAAVSGANVLTF.

The chain has TRBV4-1 and TRBJ1-1; D call uncertain. Germline V gene sequence: CDR1 MGHRA, CDR2 YSYEKL. The CDR3 length is 16 residues. Trimming took 1 base from V and 3 from J, leaving 15 bases between them. CDR3 nucleotides: TGCGCCAGCAGCCAAGGGAGGGTCCTTCTGTACACTGAAGCTTTCTTT. Protein sequence: CASSQGRVLLYTEAFF.

The chain joins TRBV6-5 to TRBJ1-3, with D possibly TRBD1 on 5 matching bases. The ends were cut back, 0 bases at V and 4 bases at J, with 10 bases in the middle. Germline assignment: CDR1 MNHEY and CDR2 SVGAGI. The CDR3 totals 15 residues. CDR3 DNA: TGTGCCAGCAGTTACTCACGGGACGAAGGAAACACCATATATTTT. Encoded protein: CASSYSRDEGNTIYF.

This clonotype was seen many times. The chain joins TRBV12-3 or TRBV12-4 to TRBJ1-4; 7 nucleotides agree with TRBD1. The CDR3 spans 14 residues. Trimming cost V 5 bases and J 4 bases; bases outside gene matches: 4. The CDR3, as DNA: TGTGCCAGCAGTCACAGGGGACGTAATGAAAAACTGTTTTTT. It encodes CASSHRGRNEKLFF.

V is TRBV6-6 and J is TRBJ1-5; D might be TRBD1 (5 bases). V was trimmed by 8 bases and J by 4 bases, leaving 12 bases between them. The CDR3 length is 13 residues. The V gene's germline CDR1 is MNHNY and CDR2 SVGAGI (reference sequence). CDR3 DNA sequence: TGTGCCAGCGACGACAGTTCGAATCAGCCCCAGCATTTT. This gives the protein CASDDSSNQPQHF.

This clonotype has just a few counts. V and J are TRBV7-3 and TRBJ1-1; D might be TRBD1 (5 bases). The CDR3 covers 13 residues. Germline loops: CDR1 SGHTA, CDR2 FQGTGA. V dropped 0 bases and J dropped 4 bases, with 6 bases sitting between them. CDR3 region: CASSLTGTTEAFF. In nucleotides, the CDR3 is TGTGCCAGCAGCTTAACAGGGACCACTGAAGCTTTCTTT. The entire variable domain, with the rest obtained from reference TRBV7-3 and TRBJ1-1, is as follows: GAGVSQTPSNKVTEKGKYVELRCDPISGHTALYWYRQSLGQGPEFLIYFQGTGAADDSGLPNDRFFAVRPEGSVSTLKIQRTERGDSAVYLCASSLTGTTEAFFGQGTRLTVV.

The chain employs TRBV4-1 and TRBJ1-2; D is perhaps TRBD1 (5 bases). The CDR3 has 13 residues. The V end was cut by 2 bases, the J end by 4 bases, with 8 bases between. CDR1 and CDR2 (germline): MGHRA, YSYEKL. The CDR3 coding sequence is TGCGCCAGCAGCCAACCGGGACTCTATGGCTACACCTTC. Its translation is CASSQPGLYGYTF.

The table lists this clonotype with many counts. V gene TRBV28 combines with J gene TRBJ2-5; D gene unclear. There are 13 residues in the CDR3. V shed 4 bases and J shed 7 bases, with 13 bases lying between them. Germline CDR1 is MDHEN and CDR2 is SYDVKM. The CDR3: CASSSAGSGTQYF. The CDR3 DNA is TGTGCCAGCAGTTCTGCTGGATCCGGGACCCAGTACTTC.

This clonotype occurred a few times. V and J are TRBV27 and TRBJ1-5; TRBD1 might be the D (6 bases). V lost 5 bases and J 11 bases, leaving 22 bases between the germline ends. CDR3 length: 15 residues. Looked up from germline, CDR1 is MNHEY and CDR2 is SMNVEV (reference sequence). CDR3 nucleotide sequence: TGTGCCAGCAGTCAAGGGGGAAGGGGGTTTCAAGCCCAGCATTTT. It codes for CASSQGGRGFQAQHF.